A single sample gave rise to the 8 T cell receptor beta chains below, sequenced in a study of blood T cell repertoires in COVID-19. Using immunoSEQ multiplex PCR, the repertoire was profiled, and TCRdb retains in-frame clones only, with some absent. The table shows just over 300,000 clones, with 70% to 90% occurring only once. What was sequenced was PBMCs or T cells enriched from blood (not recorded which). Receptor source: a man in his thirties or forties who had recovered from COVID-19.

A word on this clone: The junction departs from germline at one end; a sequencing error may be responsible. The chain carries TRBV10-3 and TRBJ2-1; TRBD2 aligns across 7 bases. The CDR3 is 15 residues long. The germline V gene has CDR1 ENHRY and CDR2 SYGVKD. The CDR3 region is CAIRTYRRDYYEQFF. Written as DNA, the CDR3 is TGTGCCATCAGGACATACCGCCGGGACTACTATGAGCAGTTCTTC.

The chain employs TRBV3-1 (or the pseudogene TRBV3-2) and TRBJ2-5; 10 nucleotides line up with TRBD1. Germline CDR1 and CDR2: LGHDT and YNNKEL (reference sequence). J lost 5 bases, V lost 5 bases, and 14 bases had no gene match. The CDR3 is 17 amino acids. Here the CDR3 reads CASSYRLGQGVGETQYF. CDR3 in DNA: TGTGCCAGCAGCTACAGACTCGGACAGGGGGTTGGGGAGACCCAGTACTTC.

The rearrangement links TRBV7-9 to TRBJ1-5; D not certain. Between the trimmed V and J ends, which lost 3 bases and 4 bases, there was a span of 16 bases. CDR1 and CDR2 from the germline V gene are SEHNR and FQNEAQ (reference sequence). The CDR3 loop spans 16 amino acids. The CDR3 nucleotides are TGTGCCAGCAGCTTGCTAGGGTTTCGGGAGAATCAGCCCCAGCATTTT. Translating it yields CASSLLGFRENQPQHF.

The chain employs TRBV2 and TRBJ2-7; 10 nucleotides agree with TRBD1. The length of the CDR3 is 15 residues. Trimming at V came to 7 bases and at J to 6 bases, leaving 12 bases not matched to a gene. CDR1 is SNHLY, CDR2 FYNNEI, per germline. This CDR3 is CASNTAGQGYSEQYF. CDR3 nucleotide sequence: TGTGCCAGCAATACCGCGGGACAGGGGTATAGCGAGCAGTACTTC.

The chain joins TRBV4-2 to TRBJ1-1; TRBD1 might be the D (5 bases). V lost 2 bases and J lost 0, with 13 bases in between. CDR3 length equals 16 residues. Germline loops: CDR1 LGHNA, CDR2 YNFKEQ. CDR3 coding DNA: TGTGCCAGCAGCCAATCGCCGCAGGGCATGAACACTGAAGCTTTCTTT. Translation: CASSQSPQGMNTEAFF.

The CDR3 region has the DNA TGTGCCAGCAGCTTAGTTGCAGGGTTAAGAAACACCATATATTTT. Its translation is CASSLVAGLRNTIYF. V is TRBV11-2 and J is TRBJ1-3; a weak D match, TRBD1 (5 bases). V was trimmed by 1 base and J by 5 bases, leaving 12 bases between them. Looked up from germline, CDR1 is SGHAT and CDR2 is FQNNGV. This CDR3 has 15 residues.

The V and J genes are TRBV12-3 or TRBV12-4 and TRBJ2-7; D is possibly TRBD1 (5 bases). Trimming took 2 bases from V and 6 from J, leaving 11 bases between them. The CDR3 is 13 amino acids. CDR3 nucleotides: TGTGCCAGCAGTTTAATTACAGGATTCGAGCAGTACTTC. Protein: CASSLITGFEQYF.

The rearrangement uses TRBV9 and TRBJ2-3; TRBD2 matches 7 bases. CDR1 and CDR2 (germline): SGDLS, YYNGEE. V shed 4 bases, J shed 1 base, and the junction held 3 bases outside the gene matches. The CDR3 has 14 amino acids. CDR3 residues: CASSRGGGTDTQYF. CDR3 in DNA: TGTGCCAGCAGCCGCGGGGGAGGCACAGATACGCAGTATTTT.